Below, 25 T cell receptor beta chains from the same sample are listed, as sequenced in a study of blood T cell repertoires in COVID-19. Repertoires were generated with immunoSEQ multiplex PCR, while TCRdb's copy carries only in-frame clones and drops some. The table has 110,000 to 150,000 clones, roughly 83% seen once. The sequencing input was peripheral blood. The receptors were gathered from a woman in her seventies with COVID-19, enrolled during active disease.

This rearrangement joins TRBV6-6 to TRBJ2-1; 9 bases line up with TRBD1. CDR3 size: 16 residues. With V trimmed by 6 bases and J by 1 base, 7 bases remained unmatched. Germline V lookup: CDR1 MNHNY, CDR2 SVGAGI (reference sequence). CDR3 residues: CASSSLGTGSYNEQFF. The CDR3 nucleotides are TGTGCCAGCAGCAGCCTCGGGACAGGGTCCTACAATGAGCAGTTCTTC.

The J gene is TRBJ1-2, the V gene TRBV12-3 or TRBV12-4; D is perhaps TRBD1 (5 bases). V was shortened by 5 bases and J by 3 bases, with 10 bases between the two germline ends. The CDR3 spans 13 residues. The CDR3 is CASSVRGDYGYTF. The CDR3 coding sequence is TGTGCCAGCAGTGTGCGGGGGGACTATGGCTACACCTTC.

The genes are TRBV10-3 and TRBJ1-1; 7 bases fit TRBD1. Germline values: CDR1 ENHRY, CDR2 SYGVKD. The V and J ends lost 11 bases and 4 bases, in that order; junction bases with no gene match: 10. The CDR3 runs 13 residues. The CDR3, as DNA: TGTGCCTCACGACAGGGCGTCGGCACTGAAGCTTTCTTT. This encodes CASRQGVGTEAFF.

The J gene is TRBJ1-2, the V gene TRBV9; D ambiguous. Germline V gene lookup returns CDR1 SGDLS and CDR2 YYNGEE. This CDR3 contains 12 residues. V was clipped by 0 bases and J by 6 bases, with 6 bases between them. The CDR3 bases are TGTGCCAGCAGCGTAGACGGTGATGGCTACACCTTC. Residues: CASSVDGDGYTF.

The chain carries TRBV7-2 and TRBJ2-3; 8 nucleotides align to TRBD1. CDR3 length: 16 residues. Germline-derived CDR1 and CDR2 are SGHTA and FQGNSA. The V gene end was trimmed by 5 bases and the J gene end by 4 bases; junction bases not matched to a gene: 11. This CDR3 reads CASSQKAGGLADTQYF. The CDR3 DNA is TGTGCCAGCAGCCAAAAAGCAGGGGGCCTTGCAGATACGCAGTATTTT.

V gene TRBV7-9 combines with J gene TRBJ1-2, with D tentatively TRBD1 (5 bases). There are 14 residues in the CDR3. With 2 bases removed from V and 5 bases from J, the gap between germline ends came to 12 bases. From germline, CDR1 is SEHNR and CDR2 FQNEAQ (reference sequence). The CDR3 nucleotides read TGTGCCAGCAGCTTATATCCCGACAGATATGGCTACACCTTC. This sequence encodes CASSLYPDRYGYTF.

This clone was detected once. The genes are TRBV6-5 and TRBJ2-7; D is perhaps TRBD1 (5 bases). The CDR3 runs 15 residues. Germline CDR1 reads MNHEY; CDR2 reads SVGAGI. V gave up 2 bases and J gave up 2 bases, with 13 bases separating them. The CDR3 DNA sequence: TGTGCCAGCAGTTACGTTGGGGCCAGGGCCTACGAGCAGTACTTC. As protein: CASSYVGARAYEQYF.

This clone occurred a few times. The rearrangement uses TRBV4-1 and TRBJ2-7; 8 nucleotides agree with TRBD2. This CDR3 is 15 amino acids long. V trimming: 0 bases; J trimming: 6 bases; junction bases outside the gene matches: 7. Germline V gene sequence: CDR1 MGHRA, CDR2 YSYEKL. The CDR3 nucleotides are TGCGCCAGCAGCCAAGACTGGACTAGCAGGTCCGAGCAGTACTTC. Residues: CASSQDWTSRSEQYF.

The chain has TRBV5-6 and TRBJ2-5; possibly TRBD1 for D (5 bases). This CDR3 has 12 amino acids. Trimming took 6 bases from V and 4 from J, leaving 10 bases between them. Per germline, CDR1 SGHDT and CDR2 YYEEEE. The CDR3 coding sequence is TGTGCCAGCACCAGGCAGGGAGAGACCCAGTACTTC. This encodes CASTRQGETQYF.

The V and J genes are TRBV3-1 (or the pseudogene TRBV3-2) and TRBJ2-5; 9 nucleotides match TRBD1. The junction had 4 bases not matched to a gene; V was cut back by 4 bases and J by 1 base. The germline gives CDR1 LGHDT, CDR2 YNNKEL (reference sequence). CDR3 size: 15 residues. The CDR3: CASSLQGAPQETQYF. The CDR3, as DNA: TGTGCCAGCAGCCTACAGGGGGCGCCCCAAGAGACCCAGTACTTC.

The genes are TRBV3-1 (or the pseudogene TRBV3-2) and TRBJ2-3; TRBD1 matches at 7 bases. V was clipped by 4 bases and J by 0 bases; unmatched bases: 4. Germline V gives CDR1 LGHDT, CDR2 YNNKEL (reference sequence). The CDR3 totals 15 residues. The CDR3 DNA reads TGTGCCAGCAGCCCCCGGGACAGTAGCACAGATACGCAGTATTTT. Translated, it gives CASSPRDSSTDTQYF.

The gene calls are TRBV10-3 and TRBJ1-3; TRBD1 aligns across 8 bases. J was trimmed by 2 bases and V by 6 bases; bases with no gene match: 6. Germline V lookup: CDR1 ENHRY, CDR2 SYGVKD. The CDR3 extends over 15 amino acids. CDR3 DNA: TGTGCCATCAGCAATTCAGGGGGCGCTGGAAACACCATATATTTT. This translates into CAISNSGGAGNTIYF.

This clone was recorded a few times. This chain links TRBV3-1 (or the pseudogene TRBV3-2) with TRBJ1-1; D call uncertain. The CDR3 spans 13 residues. V lost 3 bases to trimming and J lost 0 bases, with 5 bases between them. Germline values: CDR1 LGHDT, CDR2 YNNKEL (reference sequence). The CDR3 spells CASSQNMNTEAFF. The CDR3 DNA reads as TGTGCCAGCAGCCAGAACATGAACACTGAAGCTTTCTTT.

This rearrangement joins TRBV2 to TRBJ1-6; the match to TRBD1 covers 8 bases. CDR3 length equals 15 residues. Trimming took 6 bases from V and 9 from J; bases not matched to a gene: 10. Germline CDR1 and CDR2: SNHLY and FYNNEI. CDR3 protein: CASSASTGDLSPLHF. The DNA of the CDR3 is TGTGCCAGCAGCGCCTCGACAGGGGACCTTTCACCCCTCCACTTT.

The chain combines TRBV7-2 with TRBJ2-1, with D maybe TRBD1 (6 bases). In germline, CDR1 is SGHTA, CDR2 FQGNSA. The V gene lost 5 bases and the J gene lost 0 bases, with 14 bases spanning the gap. This CDR3 is built from 16 residues. The CDR3 DNA reads TGTGCCAGCAGCCCCCGTCAGGGGACCTCCTACAATGAGCAGTTCTTC. It is translated as CASSPRQGTSYNEQFF. The full variable domain, its missing parts supplied by reference TRBV7-2 and TRBJ2-1, is GAGVSQSPSNKVTEKGKDVELRCDPISGHTALYWYRQSLGQGLEFLIYFQGNSAPDKSGLPSDRFSAERTGGSVSTLTIQRTQQEDSAVYLCASSPRQGTSYNEQFFGPGTRLTVL.

Here the CDR3 DNA reads TGTGCCAGCAGCTCTTCTAGAATTGAAGCTTTCTTT. Translation: CASSSSRIEAFF. V is TRBV11-2 and J is TRBJ1-1; D remains ambiguous. The length of the CDR3 is 12 residues. CDR1 and CDR2 from the germline V gene are SGHAT and FQNNGV. V was shortened by 4 bases and J by 7 bases, with 10 bases between the two germline ends.

The chain is built from TRBV11-2 and TRBJ2-7, with 13 nucleotides matching TRBD2. The ends lost 1 base at V and 4 bases at J; junction bases unmatched: 4. The CDR3 sequence is 16 residues long. CDR1 is SGHAT, CDR2 FQNNGV, per germline. This chain's CDR3 is CASSLGLAGGIYEQYF. CDR3 nucleotides: TGTGCCAGCAGCTTAGGACTAGCGGGGGGTATTTACGAGCAGTACTTC.

The chain carries TRBV4-1 and TRBJ1-5; D possibly corresponds to TRBD1 (6 bases). The length of the CDR3 is 15 residues. Trimming removed 8 bases at V and 1 base at J, with 15 bases between. Per the germline V gene, CDR1 is MGHRA and CDR2 is YSYEKL. The DNA for the CDR3 is TGCGCCAGCTCCTCCTCCGACAGGAGCAATCAGCCCCAGCATTTT. This translates into CASSSSDRSNQPQHF.

The chain carries TRBV6-1 and TRBJ1-4; TRBD1 might be the D (5 bases). Germline loops: CDR1 MNHNS, CDR2 SASEGT. This CDR3 is 16 amino acids long. The ends were cut back, 3 bases at V and 3 bases at J, with 14 bases in the middle. The CDR3 sequence is CASSDAAGTANEKLFF. CDR3 nucleotides: TGTGCCAGCAGTGACGCGGCGGGGACGGCTAATGAAAAACTGTTTTTT.

The chain couples TRBV5-1 to TRBJ1-1, with D hard to call. Germline V CDR1 and CDR2: SGHRS, YFSETQ. V gave up 7 bases and J gave up 3 bases, with 7 bases separating them. This CDR3 is 11 amino acids long. The CDR3 DNA reads as TGCGCCAGCCGTATAGACACTGAAGCTTTCTTT. Its translation is CASRIDTEAFF.

The genes are TRBV6-5 and TRBJ1-2; 9 bases align to TRBD1. Germline V CDR1 and CDR2: MNHEY, SVGAGI. The CDR3 has 14 residues. V gave up 5 bases and J gave up 5 bases; unmatched junction bases: 6. The CDR3 region is CASSRDRAGYGYTF. The DNA for the CDR3 is TGTGCCAGCAGTAGGGACAGGGCGGGGTATGGCTACACCTTC.

In its sample, this clone was seen once. This chain connects TRBV30 to TRBJ2-1; a possible D gene is TRBD1 (6 bases). The CDR3 spans 12 residues. V gave up 3 bases and J gave up 9 bases, with 12 bases separating them. Per germline, CDR1 GTSNPN and CDR2 SVGIG (reference sequence). The CDR3 coding sequence is TGTGCCTGGAGGGGGGCCCAGGGTGAGCAGTTCTTC. Amino acids: CAWRGAQGEQFF.

V gene TRBV11-2 combines with J gene TRBJ2-3, with 11 bases fitting TRBD1. The CDR3 is 15 amino acids. V lost 5 bases and J lost 4; bases outside the gene matches: 5. Germline V CDR1 and CDR2: SGHAT, FQNNGV. CDR3 bases: TGTGCCAGCAGCAAGGACAGGGGGCCCTCAGATACGCAGTATTTT. Translation gives CASSKDRGPSDTQYF. The full variable domain, completed using reference TRBV11-2 and TRBJ2-3, is EAGVAQSPRYKIIEKRQSVAFWCNPISGHATLYWYQQILGQGPKLLIQFQNNGVVDDSQLPKDRFSAERLKGVDSTLKIQPAKLEDSAVYLCASSKDRGPSDTQYFGPGTRLTVL.

J is TRBJ2-3 and V is TRBV27, with D maybe TRBD1 (5 bases). The CDR3 length is 15 residues. V lost 2 bases to trimming and J lost 2 bases, with 11 bases between them. Germline V CDR1 and CDR2: MNHEY, SMNVEV (reference sequence). Written as DNA, the CDR3 is TGTGCCAGCAGTTTACGACAGAAATTCACAGATACGCAGTATTTT. Its translation: CASSLRQKFTDTQYF.

The chain links TRBV2 to TRBJ1-5; TRBD1 aligns across 11 bases. The CDR3 covers 16 residues. Germline loops: CDR1 SNHLY, CDR2 FYNNEI. The trim removed 6 bases at V and 6 bases at J, leaving 10 bases unmatched. CDR3 sequence: CASRSLGQGDGQPQHF. In DNA, the CDR3 is TGTGCCAGCAGGAGCTTGGGACAGGGGGACGGTCAGCCCCAGCATTTT.